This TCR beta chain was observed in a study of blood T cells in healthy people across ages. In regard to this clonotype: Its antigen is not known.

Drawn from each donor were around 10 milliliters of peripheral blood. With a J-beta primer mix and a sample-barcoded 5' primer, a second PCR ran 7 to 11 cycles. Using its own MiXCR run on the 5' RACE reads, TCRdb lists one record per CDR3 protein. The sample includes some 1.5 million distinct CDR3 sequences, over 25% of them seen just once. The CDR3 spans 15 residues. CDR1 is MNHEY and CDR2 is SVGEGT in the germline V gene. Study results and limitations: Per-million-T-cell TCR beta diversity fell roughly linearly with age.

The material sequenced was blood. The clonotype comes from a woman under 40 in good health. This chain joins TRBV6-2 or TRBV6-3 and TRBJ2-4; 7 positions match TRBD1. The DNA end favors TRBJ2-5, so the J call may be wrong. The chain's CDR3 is CASSYPGQIWETQYF. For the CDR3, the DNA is TGTGCCAGCAGTTACCCGGGACAGATTTGGGAGACCCAGTACTTC.